Listed below are T cell receptor beta chains from one sample, sequenced in a study of cytotoxic CD8 clonotypes in ibrutinib-treated CLL. The table came from immunoSEQ multiplex PCR; TCRdb's copy has only in-frame clones and leaves some out. This sample has some 140,000 clones; around three quarters occur once, and the top ten carry 13%. Specimen: PBMCs, collected after 12 months of ibrutinib treatment. These receptors all come from a human donor with chronic lymphocytic leukemia. CDR3s include the opening cysteine and the closing phenylalanine or tryptophan. D genes are given only for firm matches.

j_call | v_call | d_call | cdr3_aa
TRBJ2-3 | TRBV5-4 | . | CASSSPGLGTDTQYF
TRBJ2-1 | TRBV11-3 | . | CASSRIRGSNEQFF
TRBJ2-2 | TRBV7-6 | . | CASSLEGRPPGELFF
TRBJ2-7 | TRBV15 | . | CATSRGDRIYEQYF
TRBJ1-4 | TRBV6-5 | . | CASRQGEANEKLFF
TRBJ2-5 | TRBV7-9 | TRBD2 | CASSLLNGREETQYF
TRBJ2-1 | TRBV7-9 | TRBD2 | CASSLAHQSGRFNEQFF
TRBJ1-5 | TRBV9 | . | CASSVGDSNQPQHF
TRBJ2-5 | TRBV9 | TRBD2 | CASSASGTKGETQYF
TRBJ2-7 | TRBV27 | TRBD1 | CASSPLDRGLWQYF
TRBJ1-2 | TRBV27 | . | CASTPSGQASVYTF
TRBJ2-7 | TRBV4-1 | . | CASSLNSGQGDLTYEQYF
TRBJ2-1 | TRBV7-8 | . | CASSKYNEQFF
TRBJ2-3 | TRBV13 | . | CASSRNSGFTDTQYF
TRBJ1-1 | TRBV14 | . | CASSRGYSNTEAFF
TRBJ2-2 | TRBV10-3 | . | CASRLANTGELFF
TRBJ2-7 | TRBV6-5 | . | CASNQNGGASYEQYF
TRBJ2-1 | TRBV5-1 | TRBD2 | CASSLLIAGVGNEQFF
TRBJ1-5 | TRBV6-5 | . | CASSPSRANQPQHF
TRBJ1-2 | TRBV30 | . | CAWKIVAGDYGYTF
TRBJ2-7 | TRBV27 | TRBD1 | CASSLLGQGKTYEQYF
TRBJ1-2 | TRBV5-6 | TRBD1 | CASSSDRGRGYGYTF
TRBJ2-7 | TRBV19 | . | CASSISGNTYEQYF
TRBJ1-2 | TRBV19 | TRBD1 | CASSIGTGSGYGYTF